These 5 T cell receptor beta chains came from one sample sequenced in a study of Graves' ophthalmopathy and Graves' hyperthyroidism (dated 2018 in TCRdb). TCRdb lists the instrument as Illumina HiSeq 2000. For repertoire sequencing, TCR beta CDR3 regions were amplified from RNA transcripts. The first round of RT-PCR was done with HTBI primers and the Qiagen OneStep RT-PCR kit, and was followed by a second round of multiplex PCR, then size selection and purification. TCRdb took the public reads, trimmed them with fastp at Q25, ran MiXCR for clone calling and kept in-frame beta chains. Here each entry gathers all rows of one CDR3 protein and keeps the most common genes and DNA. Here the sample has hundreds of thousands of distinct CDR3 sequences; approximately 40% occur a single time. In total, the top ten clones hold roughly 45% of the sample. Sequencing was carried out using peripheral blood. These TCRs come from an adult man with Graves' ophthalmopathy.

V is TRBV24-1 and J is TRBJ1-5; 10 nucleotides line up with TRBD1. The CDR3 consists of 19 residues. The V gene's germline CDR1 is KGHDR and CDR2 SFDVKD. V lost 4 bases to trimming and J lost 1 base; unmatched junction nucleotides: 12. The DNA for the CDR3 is TGTGCCACCAGTGACCCAGGGACAGGGGCCTGGGGGAGCAATCAGCCCCAGCATTTT. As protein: CATSDPGTGAWGSNQPQHF.

The CDR3 region has the DNA TGCGCCACCGCCCGGGACAGGAGCGGTGTGGGCTACACCTTC. This encodes CATARDRSGVGYTF. This chain uses TRBV10-2 with TRBJ1-2, with 8 bases identical to TRBD1. Per the germline V gene, CDR1 is WSHSY and CDR2 is SAAADI. The trim removed 10 bases at V and 8 bases at J, leaving 15 bases unmatched. The CDR3 length is 14 residues.

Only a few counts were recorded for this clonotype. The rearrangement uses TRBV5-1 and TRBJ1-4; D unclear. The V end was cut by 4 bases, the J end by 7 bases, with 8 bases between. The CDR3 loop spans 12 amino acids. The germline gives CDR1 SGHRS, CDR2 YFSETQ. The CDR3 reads CASSPDTEKLFF. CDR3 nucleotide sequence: TGCGCCAGCAGCCCGGATACTGAAAAACTGTTTTTT.

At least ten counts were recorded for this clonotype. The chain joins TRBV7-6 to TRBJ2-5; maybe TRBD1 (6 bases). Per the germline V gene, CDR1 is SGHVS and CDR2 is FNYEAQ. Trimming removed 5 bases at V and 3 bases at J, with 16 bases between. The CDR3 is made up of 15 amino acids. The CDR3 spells CASSRGVGAEETQYF. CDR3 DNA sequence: TGTGCCAGCAGCCGAGGGGTGGGGGCTGAAGAGACCCAGTACTTC.

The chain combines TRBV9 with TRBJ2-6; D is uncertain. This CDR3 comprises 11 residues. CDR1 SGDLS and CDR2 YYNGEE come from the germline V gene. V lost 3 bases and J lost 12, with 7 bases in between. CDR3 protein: CASSAISVLTF. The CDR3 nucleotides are TGTGCCAGCAGCGCGATCTCCGTCCTGACTTTC.